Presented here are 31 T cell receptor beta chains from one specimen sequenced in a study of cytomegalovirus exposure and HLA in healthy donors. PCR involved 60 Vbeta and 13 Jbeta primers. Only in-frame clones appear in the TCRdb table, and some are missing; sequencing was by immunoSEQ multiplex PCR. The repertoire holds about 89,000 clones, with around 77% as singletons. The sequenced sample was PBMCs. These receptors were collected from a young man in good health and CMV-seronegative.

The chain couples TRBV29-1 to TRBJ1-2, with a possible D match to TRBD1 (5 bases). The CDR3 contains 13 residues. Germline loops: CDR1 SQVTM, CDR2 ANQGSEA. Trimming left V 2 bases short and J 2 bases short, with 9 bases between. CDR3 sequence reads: CSVELRGNYGYTF. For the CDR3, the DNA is TGCAGCGTTGAACTCCGGGGGAACTATGGCTACACCTTC.

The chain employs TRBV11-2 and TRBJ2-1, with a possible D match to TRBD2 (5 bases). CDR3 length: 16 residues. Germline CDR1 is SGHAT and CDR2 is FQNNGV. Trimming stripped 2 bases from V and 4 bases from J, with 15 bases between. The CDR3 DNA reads TGTGCCAGCAGCTTAAAGGGCTTCGGGGTTTACAATGAGCAGTTCTTC. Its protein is CASSLKGFGVYNEQFF.

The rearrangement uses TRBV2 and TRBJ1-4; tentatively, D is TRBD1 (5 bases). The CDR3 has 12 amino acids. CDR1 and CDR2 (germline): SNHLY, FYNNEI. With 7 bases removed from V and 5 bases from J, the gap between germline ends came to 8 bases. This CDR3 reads CASTQGNEKLFF. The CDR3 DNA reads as TGTGCCAGCACCCAGGGAAATGAAAAACTGTTTTTT.

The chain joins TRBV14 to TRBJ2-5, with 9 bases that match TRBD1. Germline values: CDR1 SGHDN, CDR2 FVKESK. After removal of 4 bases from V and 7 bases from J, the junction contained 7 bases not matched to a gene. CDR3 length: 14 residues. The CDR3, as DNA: TGTGCCAGCAGCCTCGGGACAGGGTACGGGACCCAGTACTTC. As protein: CASSLGTGYGTQYF. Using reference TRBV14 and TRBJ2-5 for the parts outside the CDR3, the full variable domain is EAGVTQFPSHSVIEKGQTVTLRCDPISGHDNLYWYRRVMGKEIKFLLHFVKESKQDESGMPNNRFLAERTGGTYSTLKVQPAELEDSGVYFCASSLGTGYGTQYFGPGTRLLVL.

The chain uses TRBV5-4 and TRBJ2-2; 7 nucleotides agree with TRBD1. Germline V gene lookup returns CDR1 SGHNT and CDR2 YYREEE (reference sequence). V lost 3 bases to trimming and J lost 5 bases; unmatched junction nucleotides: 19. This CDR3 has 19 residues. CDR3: CASSSSVPGQRWKTGELFF. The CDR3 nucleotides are TGTGCCAGCAGCTCCTCCGTCCCGGGACAGCGATGGAAGACCGGGGAGCTGTTTTTT.

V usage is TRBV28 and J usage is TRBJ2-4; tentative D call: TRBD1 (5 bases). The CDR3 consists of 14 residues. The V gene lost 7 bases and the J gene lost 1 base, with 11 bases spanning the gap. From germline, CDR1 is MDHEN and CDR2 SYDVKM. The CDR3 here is CASTQSGAKNIQYF. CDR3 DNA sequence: TGTGCCAGCACCCAGTCAGGGGCCAAAAACATTCAGTACTTC.

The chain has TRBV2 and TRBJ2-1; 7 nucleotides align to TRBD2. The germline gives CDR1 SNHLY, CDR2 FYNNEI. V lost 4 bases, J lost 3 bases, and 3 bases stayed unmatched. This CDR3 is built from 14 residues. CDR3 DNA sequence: TGTGCCAGCAGTGCCGGCGGGAGCTACAATGAGCAGTTCTTC. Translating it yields CASSAGGSYNEQFF.

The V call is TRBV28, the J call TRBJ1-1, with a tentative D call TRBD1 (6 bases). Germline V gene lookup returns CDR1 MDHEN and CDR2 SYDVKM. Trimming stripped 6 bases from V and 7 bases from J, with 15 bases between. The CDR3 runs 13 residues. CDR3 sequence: CASRSGDRLEAFF. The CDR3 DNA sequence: TGTGCCAGCAGGTCAGGGGATCGTCTTGAAGCTTTCTTT.

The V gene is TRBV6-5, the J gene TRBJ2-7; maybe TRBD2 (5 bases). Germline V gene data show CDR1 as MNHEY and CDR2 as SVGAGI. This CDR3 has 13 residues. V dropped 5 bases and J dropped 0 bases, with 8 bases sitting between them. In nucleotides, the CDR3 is TGTGCCAGCAGTGGAGGACTCTCCTACGAGCAGTACTTC. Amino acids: CASSGGLSYEQYF.

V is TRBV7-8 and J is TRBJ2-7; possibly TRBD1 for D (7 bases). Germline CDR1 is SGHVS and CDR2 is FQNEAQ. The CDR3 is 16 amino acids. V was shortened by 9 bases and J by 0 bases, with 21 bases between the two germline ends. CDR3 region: CASNDIQGGSSYEQYF. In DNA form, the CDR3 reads TGTGCCAGTAACGATATCCAGGGGGGAAGCTCCTACGAGCAGTACTTC.

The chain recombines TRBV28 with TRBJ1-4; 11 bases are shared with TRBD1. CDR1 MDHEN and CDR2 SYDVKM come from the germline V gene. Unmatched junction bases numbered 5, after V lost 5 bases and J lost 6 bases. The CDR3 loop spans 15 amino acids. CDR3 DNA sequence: TGTGCCAGCAGTAACGGACAGGGGGCTGATGAAAAACTGTTTTTT. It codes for CASSNGQGADEKLFF.

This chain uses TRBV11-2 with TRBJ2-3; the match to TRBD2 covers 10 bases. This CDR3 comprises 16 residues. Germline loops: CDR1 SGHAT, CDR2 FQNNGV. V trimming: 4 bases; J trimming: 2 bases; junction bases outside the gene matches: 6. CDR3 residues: CASSSYTSGNTDTQYF. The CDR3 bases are TGTGCCAGCAGCTCCTACACTAGCGGGAACACAGATACGCAGTATTTT.

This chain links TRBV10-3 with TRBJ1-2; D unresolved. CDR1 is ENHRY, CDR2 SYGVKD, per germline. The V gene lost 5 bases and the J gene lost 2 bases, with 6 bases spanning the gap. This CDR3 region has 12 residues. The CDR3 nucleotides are TGTGCCATCAGTCGAGAAAACTATGGCTACACCTTC. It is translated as CAISRENYGYTF.

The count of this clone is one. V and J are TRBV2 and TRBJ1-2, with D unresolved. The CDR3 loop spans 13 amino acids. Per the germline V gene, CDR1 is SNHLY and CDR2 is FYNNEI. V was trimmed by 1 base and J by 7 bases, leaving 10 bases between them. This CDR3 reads CASSEDWGGGYTF. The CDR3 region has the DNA TGTGCCAGCAGTGAAGATTGGGGAGGTGGCTACACCTTC.

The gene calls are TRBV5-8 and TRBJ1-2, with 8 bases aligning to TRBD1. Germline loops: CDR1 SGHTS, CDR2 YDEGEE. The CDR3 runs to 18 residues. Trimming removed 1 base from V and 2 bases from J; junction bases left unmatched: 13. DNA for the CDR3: TGTGCCAGCAGCTTGAGGCGTTCCATCAGGGGGCAAAACTATGGCTACACCTTC. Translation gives CASSLRRSIRGQNYGYTF.

CDR3 in DNA: TGTGCCAGCAGCAAAGGGCTCGGCGGGTGGCAGGGGGCGAACACCGGGGAGCTGTTTTTT. It codes for CASSKGLGGWQGANTGELFF. The J gene is TRBJ2-2, the V gene TRBV21-1; TRBD1, as called in the table, went unchecked against the DNA. TRBV21-1 is classified as a pseudogene. The CDR3 spans 20 residues.

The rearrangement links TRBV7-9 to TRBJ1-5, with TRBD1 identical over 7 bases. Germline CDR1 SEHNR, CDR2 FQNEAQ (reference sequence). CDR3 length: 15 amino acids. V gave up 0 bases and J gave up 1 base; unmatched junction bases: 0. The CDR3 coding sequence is TGTGCCAGCAGCTTAGCAGGGGGCAGCAATCAGCCCCAGCATTTT. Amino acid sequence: CASSLAGGSNQPQHF.

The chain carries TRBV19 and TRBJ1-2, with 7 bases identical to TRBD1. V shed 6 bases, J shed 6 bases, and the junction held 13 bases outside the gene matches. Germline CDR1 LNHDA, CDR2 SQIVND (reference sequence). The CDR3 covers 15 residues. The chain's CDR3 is CASRPITGDRHGYTF. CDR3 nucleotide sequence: TGTGCCAGTAGACCTATAACAGGGGACCGCCATGGCTACACCTTC.

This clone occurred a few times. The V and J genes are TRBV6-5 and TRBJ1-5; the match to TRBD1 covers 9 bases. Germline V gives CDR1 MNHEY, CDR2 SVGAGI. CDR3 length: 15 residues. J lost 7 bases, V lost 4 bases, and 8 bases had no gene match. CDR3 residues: CASSWDREKGQPQHF. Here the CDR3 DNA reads TGTGCCAGCAGTTGGGACAGGGAGAAAGGACAGCCCCAGCATTTT.

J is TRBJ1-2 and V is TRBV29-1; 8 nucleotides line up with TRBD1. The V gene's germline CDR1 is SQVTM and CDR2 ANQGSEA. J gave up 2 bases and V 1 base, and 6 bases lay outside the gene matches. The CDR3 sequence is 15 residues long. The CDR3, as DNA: TGCAGCGTTGAAGCGCGCGGGACAGGAAACTATGGCTACACCTTC. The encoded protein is CSVEARGTGNYGYTF.

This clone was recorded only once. The CDR3 loop is CASSLVVTGTYEQYF. CDR3 nucleotide sequence: TGTGCCAGCAGCTTGGTTGTGACAGGGACCTACGAGCAGTACTTC. The chain uses TRBV5-5 and TRBJ2-7; 7 bases match TRBD1. J lost 2 bases, V lost 0 bases, and 5 bases had no gene match. The CDR3 loop spans 15 amino acids. Germline lookup yields CDR1 SGHKS and CDR2 YYEKEE (reference sequence).

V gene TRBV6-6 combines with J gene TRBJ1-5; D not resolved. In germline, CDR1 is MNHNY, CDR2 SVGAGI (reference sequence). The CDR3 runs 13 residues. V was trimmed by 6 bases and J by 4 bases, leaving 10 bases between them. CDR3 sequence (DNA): TGTGCCAGCAGACAGTCGGGGAATCAGCCCCAGCATTTT. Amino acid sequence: CASRQSGNQPQHF.

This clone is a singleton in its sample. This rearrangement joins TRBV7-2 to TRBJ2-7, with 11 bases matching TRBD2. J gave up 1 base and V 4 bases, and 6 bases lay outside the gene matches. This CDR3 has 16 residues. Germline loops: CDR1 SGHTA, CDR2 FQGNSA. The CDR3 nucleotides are TGTGCCAGCAGCTCCTTTAGCGGGGGGGGTTCCTACGAGCAGTACTTC. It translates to CASSSFSGGGSYEQYF.

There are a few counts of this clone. CDR3 DNA: TGTGCCAGCAGGCCCCGGGACAGGGGTGGTGGTCAGCCCCAGCATTTT. It codes for CASRPRDRGGGQPQHF. The chain is built from TRBV28 and TRBJ1-5; 10 bases line up with TRBD1. From germline, CDR1 is MDHEN and CDR2 SYDVKM. The CDR3 contains 16 residues. The J segment lost 6 bases and the V segment lost 6 bases, leaving 11 bases of the junction unmatched.

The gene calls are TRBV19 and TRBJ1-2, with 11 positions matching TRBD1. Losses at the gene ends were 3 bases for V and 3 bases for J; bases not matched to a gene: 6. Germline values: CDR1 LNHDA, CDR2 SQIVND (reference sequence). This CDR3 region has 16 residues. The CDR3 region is CASSIGGTGGHYGYTF. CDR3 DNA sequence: TGTGCCAGTAGTATCGGAGGGACAGGGGGGCACTATGGCTACACCTTC.

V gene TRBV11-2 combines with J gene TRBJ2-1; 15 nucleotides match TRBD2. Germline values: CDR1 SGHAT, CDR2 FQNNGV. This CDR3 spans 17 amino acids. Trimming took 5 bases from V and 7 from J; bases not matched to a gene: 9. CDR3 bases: TGTGCCAGCAGCCCCTGGACTAGCGGGGGGGCTTTTAATGAGCAGTTCTTC. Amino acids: CASSPWTSGGAFNEQFF.

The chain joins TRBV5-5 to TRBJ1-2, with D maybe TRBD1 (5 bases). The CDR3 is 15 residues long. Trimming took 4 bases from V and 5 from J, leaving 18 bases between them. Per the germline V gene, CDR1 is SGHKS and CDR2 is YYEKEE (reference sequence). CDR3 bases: TGTGCCAGCAGCCCGGGACTGCTCTACCGTTATGGCTACACCTTC. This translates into CASSPGLLYRYGYTF. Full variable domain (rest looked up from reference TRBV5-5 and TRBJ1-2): DAGVTQSPTHLIKTRGQQVTLRCSPISGHKSVSWYQQVLGQGPQFIFQYYEKEERGRGNFPDRFSARQFPNYSSELNVNALLLGDSALYLCASSPGLLYRYGYTFGSGTRLTVV.

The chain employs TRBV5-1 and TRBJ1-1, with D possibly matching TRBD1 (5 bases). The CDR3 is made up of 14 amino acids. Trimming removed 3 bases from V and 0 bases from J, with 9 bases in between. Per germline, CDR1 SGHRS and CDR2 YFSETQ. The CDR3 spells CASSSTGLNTEAFF. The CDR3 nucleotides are TGCGCCAGCAGCTCTACAGGACTGAACACTGAAGCTTTCTTT.

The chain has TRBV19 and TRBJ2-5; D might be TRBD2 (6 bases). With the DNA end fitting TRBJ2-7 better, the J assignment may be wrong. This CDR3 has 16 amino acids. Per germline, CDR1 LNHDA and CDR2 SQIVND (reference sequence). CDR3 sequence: CASSLAGTESSYEQYF. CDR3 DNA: TGTGCCAGTAGTTTAGCCGGGACTGAAAGCTCCTACGAGCAGTACTTC.

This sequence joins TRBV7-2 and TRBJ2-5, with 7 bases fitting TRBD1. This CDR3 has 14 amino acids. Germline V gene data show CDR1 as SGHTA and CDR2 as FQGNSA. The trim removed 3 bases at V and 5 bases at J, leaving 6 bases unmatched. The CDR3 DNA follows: TGTGCCAGCAGCTTTATAGGGGGCCGTGAGACCCAGTACTTC. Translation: CASSFIGGRETQYF. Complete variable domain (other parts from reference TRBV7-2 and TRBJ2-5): GAGVSQSPSNKVTEKGKDVELRCDPISGHTALYWYRQSLGQGLEFLIYFQGNSAPDKSGLPSDRFSAERTGGSVSTLTIQRTQQEDSAVYLCASSFIGGRETQYFGPGTRLLVL.

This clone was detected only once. CDR3 sequence: CASSETGTGEAFF. For the CDR3, the DNA is TGTGCCAGCAGCGAGACGGGGACAGGTGAAGCTTTCTTT. The gene calls are TRBV6-1 and TRBJ1-1, with TRBD1 identical over 8 bases. The CDR3 has 13 amino acids. The germline gives CDR1 MNHNS, CDR2 SASEGT. J was trimmed by 7 bases and V by 6 bases; bases with no gene match: 7.